What follows is one T cell receptor (beta chain) and its context. The CDR3 has 14 amino acids. Looked up from germline, CDR1 is SGHRS and CDR2 is YFSETQ. Trimming left V 4 bases short and J 0 bases short, with 11 bases between. This entry belongs to a study of blood T cell repertoires in COVID-19. Whole-study context: Sites in the United States, Italy and Spain provided acute and convalescent COVID-19 samples. In each case, the material was cDNA or gDNA derived from T cells, B-cell-depleted T cells, or PBMCs.

Authors' methods: Counts of nucleated cells, estimated from reference gene primer amplification, were obtained. Assay used: immunoSEQ multiplex PCR; TCRdb lists only in-frame clones, some missing. V and J calls plus clone size are reproduced from that table; the DNA served to infer D and trimming. The table shows some 200,000 clones, with around four fifths occurring only once. The rearrangement links TRBV5-1 to TRBJ2-7, with no clear D. The TCR originated in a woman aged 80 or older with active or convalescent COVID-19. Input material: peripheral blood. CDR3: CASSPARFSYEQYF. The CDR3 DNA sequence: TGCGCCAGCAGCCCTGCGAGGTTCTCCTACGAGCAGTACTTC.